This TCR beta chain was identified during a study of T cell responses to AZD1222 COVID-19 vaccine. From germline, CDR1 is SGHTA and CDR2 FQGNSA. The CDR3 is 12 residues long. Trimming took 5 bases from V and 9 from J, leaving 13 bases between them. The table came from immunoSEQ multiplex PCR; TCRdb's copy has only in-frame clones and leaves some out. The sample records tens of thousands of clones, roughly 88% being singletons. The V gene is TRBV7-2, the J gene TRBJ1-2; TRBD1 might be the D (5 bases). This receptor was obtained from an adult in good health. The material sequenced was peripheral blood, taken on day 0 of AZD1222 vaccination. CDR3 DNA sequence: TGTGCCAGCAGCCGCCCAAAGGGGAGCTACACCTTC. It is translated as CASSRPKGSYTF.